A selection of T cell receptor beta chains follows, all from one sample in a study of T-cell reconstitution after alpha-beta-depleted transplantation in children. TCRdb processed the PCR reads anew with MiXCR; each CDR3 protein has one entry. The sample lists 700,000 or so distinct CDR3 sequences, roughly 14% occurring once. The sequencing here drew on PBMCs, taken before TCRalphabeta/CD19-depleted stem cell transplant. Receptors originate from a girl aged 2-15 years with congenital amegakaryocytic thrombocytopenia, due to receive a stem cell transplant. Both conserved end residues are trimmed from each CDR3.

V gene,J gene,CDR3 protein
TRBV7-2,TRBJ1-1,ASSSEGPILNTEAF
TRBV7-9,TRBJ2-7,ASSGKLAGGKYEQY
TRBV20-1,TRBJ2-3,SASRTEGTDTQY
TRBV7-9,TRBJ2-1,ASTRDEQF
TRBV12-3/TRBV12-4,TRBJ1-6,ASSPGAQNSPLH
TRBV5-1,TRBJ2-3,ASSFGLRQTDTQY
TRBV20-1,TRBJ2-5,SASAGQGGETQY
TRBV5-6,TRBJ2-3,ASSSIQDGTDTQY
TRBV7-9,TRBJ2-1,ASSVMEVEQF
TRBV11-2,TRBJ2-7,ASSRTISYEQY
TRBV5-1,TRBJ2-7,ASRRTEDGYEQY
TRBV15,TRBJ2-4,ATGPLTGLSRNIQY
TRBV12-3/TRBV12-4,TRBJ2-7,ASTQGPEQY
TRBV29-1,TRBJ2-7,SVTRTGSYEQY
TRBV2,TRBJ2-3,ASSDSSIRADTQY
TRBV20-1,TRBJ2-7,SAVFRGRYEQY
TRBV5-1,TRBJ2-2,ASSRRMFTGELF
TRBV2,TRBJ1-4,ASKNRDNEKLF
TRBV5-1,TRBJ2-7,ASSLAVVGTYEQY
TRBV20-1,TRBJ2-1,SAETSGGYNEQF